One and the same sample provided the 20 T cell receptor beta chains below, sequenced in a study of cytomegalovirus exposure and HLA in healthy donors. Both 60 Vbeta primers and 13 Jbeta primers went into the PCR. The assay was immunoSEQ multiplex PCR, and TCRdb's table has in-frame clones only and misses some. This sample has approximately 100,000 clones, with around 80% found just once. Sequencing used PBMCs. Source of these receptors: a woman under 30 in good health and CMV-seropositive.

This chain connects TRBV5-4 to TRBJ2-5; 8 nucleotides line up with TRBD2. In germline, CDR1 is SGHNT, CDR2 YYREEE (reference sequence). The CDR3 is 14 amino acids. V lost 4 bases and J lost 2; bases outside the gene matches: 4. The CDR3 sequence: CASSPGGEQETQYF. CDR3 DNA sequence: TGTGCCAGCAGCCCGGGGGGGGAGCAAGAGACCCAGTACTTC.

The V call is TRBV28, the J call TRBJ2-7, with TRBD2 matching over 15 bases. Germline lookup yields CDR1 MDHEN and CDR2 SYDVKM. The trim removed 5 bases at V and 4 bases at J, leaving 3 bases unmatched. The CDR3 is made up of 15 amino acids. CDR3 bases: TGTGCCAGCAGTCCCGGGACTAGCGGGAGGTACGAGCAGTACTTC. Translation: CASSPGTSGRYEQYF.

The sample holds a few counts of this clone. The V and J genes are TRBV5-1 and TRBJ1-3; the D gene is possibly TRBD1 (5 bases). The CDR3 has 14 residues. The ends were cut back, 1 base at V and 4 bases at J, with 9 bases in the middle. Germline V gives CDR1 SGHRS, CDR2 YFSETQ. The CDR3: CASSLPTEGNTIYF. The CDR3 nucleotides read TGCGCCAGCAGCTTGCCGACAGAAGGAAACACCATATATTTT.

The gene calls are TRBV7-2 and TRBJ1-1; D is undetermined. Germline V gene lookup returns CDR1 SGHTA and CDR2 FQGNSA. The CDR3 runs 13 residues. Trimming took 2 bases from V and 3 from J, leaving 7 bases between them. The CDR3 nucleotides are TGTGCCAGCAGCTTAATGGAGGACACTGAAGCTTTCTTT. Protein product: CASSLMEDTEAFF.

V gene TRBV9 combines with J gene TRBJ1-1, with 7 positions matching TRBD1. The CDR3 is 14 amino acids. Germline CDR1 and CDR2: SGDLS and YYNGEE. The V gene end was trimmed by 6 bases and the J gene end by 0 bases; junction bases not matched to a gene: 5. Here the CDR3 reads CASNNGQVNTEAFF. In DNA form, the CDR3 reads TGTGCCAGCAACAACGGACAGGTGAACACTGAAGCTTTCTTT.

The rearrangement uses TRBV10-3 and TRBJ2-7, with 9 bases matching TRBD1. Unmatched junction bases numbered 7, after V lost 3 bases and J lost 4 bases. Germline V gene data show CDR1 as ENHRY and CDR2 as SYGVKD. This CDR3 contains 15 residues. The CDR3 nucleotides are TGTGCCATCAGTGACCAGGGACAGGGAGGATACGAGCAGTACTTC. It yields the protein CAISDQGQGGYEQYF.

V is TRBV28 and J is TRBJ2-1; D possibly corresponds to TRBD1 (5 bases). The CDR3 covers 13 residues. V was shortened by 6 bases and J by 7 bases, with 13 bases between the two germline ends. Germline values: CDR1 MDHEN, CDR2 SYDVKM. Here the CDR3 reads CASSPGKGNEQFF. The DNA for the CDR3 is TGTGCCAGCAGCCCAGGGAAGGGGAATGAGCAGTTCTTC. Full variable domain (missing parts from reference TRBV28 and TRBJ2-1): DVKVTQSSRYLVKRTGEKVFLECVQDMDHENMFWYRQDPGLGLRLIYFSYDVKMKEKGDIPEGYSVSREKKERFSLILESASTNQTSMYLCASSPGKGNEQFFGPGTRLTVL.

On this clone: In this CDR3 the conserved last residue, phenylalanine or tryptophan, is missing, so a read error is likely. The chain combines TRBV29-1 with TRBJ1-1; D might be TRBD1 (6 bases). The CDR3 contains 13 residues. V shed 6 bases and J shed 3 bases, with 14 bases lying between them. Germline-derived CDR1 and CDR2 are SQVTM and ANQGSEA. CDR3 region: CSVATGPYTEAFS. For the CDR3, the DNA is TGCAGCGTGGCGACAGGCCCGTACACTGAAGCTTTCTCT.

The chain's CDR3 is CASSLGLAGGPREQFF. The CDR3 region has the DNA TGTGCCAGCAGCTTGGGACTAGCGGGAGGGCCGCGGGAGCAGTTCTTC. The chain uses TRBV5-4 and TRBJ2-1; 14 bases are a match to TRBD2. Germline CDR1 reads SGHNT; CDR2 reads YYREEE (reference sequence). The CDR3 is 16 residues long. V gave up 0 bases and J gave up 10 bases; unmatched junction bases: 6.

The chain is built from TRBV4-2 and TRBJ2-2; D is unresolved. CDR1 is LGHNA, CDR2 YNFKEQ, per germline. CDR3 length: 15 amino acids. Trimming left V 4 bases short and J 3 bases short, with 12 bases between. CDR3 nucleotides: TGTGCCAGCAGCCCTGAAGTCGGTTACACCGGGGAGCTGTTTTTT. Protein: CASSPEVGYTGELFF.

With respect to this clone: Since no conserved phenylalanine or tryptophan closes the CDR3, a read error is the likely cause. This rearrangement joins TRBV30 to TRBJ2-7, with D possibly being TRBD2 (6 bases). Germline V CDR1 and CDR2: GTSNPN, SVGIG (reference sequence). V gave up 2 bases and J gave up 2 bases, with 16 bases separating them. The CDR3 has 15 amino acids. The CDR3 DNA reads TGTGCCTGGAGTACCATGAGCGGGCCAGCCTACGAGCAGTACCTC. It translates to CAWSTMSGPAYEQYL.

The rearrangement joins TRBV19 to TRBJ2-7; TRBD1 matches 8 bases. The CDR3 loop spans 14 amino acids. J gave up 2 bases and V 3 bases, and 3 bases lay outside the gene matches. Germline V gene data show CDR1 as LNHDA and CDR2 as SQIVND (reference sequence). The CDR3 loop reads CASSIKDRAYEQYF. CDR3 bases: TGTGCCAGTAGTATTAAGGACAGGGCCTACGAGCAGTACTTC.

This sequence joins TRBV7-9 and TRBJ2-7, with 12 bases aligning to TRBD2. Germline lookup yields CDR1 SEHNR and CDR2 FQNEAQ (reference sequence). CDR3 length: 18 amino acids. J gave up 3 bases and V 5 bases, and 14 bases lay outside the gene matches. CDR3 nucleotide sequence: TGTGCCAGCAGCACCGAGACTAGCGGGAGATCGTCGGTCTACGAGCAGTACTTC. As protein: CASSTETSGRSSVYEQYF. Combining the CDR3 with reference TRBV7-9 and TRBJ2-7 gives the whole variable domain DTGVSQNPRHKITKRGQNVTFRCDPISEHNRLYWYRQTLGQGPEFLTYFQNEAQLEKSRLLSDRFSAERPKGSFSTLEIQRTEQGDSAMYLCASSTETSGRSSVYEQYFGPGTRLTVT.

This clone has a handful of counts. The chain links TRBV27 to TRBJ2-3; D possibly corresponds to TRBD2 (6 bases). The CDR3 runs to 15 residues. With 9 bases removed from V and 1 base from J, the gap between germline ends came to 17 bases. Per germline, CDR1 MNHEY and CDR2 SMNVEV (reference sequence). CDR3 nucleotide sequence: TGTGCCAGTTCGATTATTTGGGGGGGCACAGATACGCAGTATTTT. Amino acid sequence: CASSIIWGGTDTQYF.

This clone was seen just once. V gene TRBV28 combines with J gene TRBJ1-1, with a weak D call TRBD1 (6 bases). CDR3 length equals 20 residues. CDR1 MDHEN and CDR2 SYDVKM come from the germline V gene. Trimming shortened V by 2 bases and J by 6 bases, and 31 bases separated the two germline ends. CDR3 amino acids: CASSLRSLWPGERSGAEAFF. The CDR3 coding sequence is TGTGCCAGCAGTTTACGTTCACTGTGGCCAGGGGAAAGGTCCGGGGCTGAAGCTTTCTTT.

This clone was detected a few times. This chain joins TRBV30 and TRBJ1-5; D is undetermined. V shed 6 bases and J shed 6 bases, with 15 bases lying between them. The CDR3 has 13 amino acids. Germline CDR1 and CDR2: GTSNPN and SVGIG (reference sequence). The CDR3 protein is CACPGPSGQPQHF. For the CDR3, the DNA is TGTGCCTGTCCCGGACCGAGCGGTCAGCCCCAGCATTTT.

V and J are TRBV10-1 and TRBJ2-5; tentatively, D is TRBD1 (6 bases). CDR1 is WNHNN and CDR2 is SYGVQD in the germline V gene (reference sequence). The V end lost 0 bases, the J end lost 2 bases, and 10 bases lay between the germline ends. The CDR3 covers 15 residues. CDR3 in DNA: TGCGCCAGCAGTGAGTCCGGGACAACGCAAGAGACCCAGTACTTC. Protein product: CASSESGTTQETQYF.

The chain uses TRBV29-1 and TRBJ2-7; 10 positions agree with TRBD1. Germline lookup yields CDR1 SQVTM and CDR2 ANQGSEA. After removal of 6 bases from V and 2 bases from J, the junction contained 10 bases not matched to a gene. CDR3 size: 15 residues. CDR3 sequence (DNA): TGCAGCGTCGCCCCGGGACAGGGGTTTCCCTACGAGCAGTACTTC. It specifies CSVAPGQGFPYEQYF.

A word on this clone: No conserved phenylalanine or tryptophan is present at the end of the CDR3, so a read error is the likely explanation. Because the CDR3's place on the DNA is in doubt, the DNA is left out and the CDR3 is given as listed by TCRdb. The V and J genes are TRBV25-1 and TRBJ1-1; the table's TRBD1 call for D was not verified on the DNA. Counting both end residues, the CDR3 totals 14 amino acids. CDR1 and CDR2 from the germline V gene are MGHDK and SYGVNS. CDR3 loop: CASSESGMATEALV.

The CDR3 DNA follows: TGTGCCAGCAGCCGCCGGTGGGCGTTGAACACTGAAGCTTTCTTT. Encoded protein: CASSRRWALNTEAFF. The gene calls are TRBV7-2 and TRBJ1-1, with unresolved D. The CDR3 extends over 15 amino acids. Germline CDR1 SGHTA, CDR2 FQGNSA. V shed 5 bases and J shed 0 bases, with 13 bases lying between them. Complete variable domain (other parts from reference TRBV7-2 and TRBJ1-1): GAGVSQSPSNKVTEKGKDVELRCDPISGHTALYWYRQSLGQGLEFLIYFQGNSAPDKSGLPSDRFSAERTGGSVSTLTIQRTQQEDSAVYLCASSRRWALNTEAFFGQGTRLTVV.